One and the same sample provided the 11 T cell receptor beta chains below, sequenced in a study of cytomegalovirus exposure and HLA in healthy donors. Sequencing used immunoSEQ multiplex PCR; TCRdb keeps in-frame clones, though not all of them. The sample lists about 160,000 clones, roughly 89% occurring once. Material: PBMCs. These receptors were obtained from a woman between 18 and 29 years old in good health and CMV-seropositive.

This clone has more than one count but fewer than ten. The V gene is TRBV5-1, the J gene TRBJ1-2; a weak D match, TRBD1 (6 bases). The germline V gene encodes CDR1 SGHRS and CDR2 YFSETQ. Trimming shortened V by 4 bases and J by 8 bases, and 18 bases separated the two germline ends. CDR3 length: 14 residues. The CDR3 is CASSPGQRSRGYTF. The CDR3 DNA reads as TGCGCCAGCAGCCCCGGACAGCGAAGTCGAGGCTACACCTTC.

The CDR3 DNA reads as TGTGCCAGCAGAACAGGGATTGGGACCCAGTACTTC. Translating it yields CASRTGIGTQYF. V is TRBV6-5 and J is TRBJ2-5; possibly TRBD1 for D (6 bases). Trimming cost V 6 bases and J 7 bases, with 12 bases left between them. The CDR3 is 12 residues long. Germline CDR1 reads MNHEY; CDR2 reads SVGAGI.

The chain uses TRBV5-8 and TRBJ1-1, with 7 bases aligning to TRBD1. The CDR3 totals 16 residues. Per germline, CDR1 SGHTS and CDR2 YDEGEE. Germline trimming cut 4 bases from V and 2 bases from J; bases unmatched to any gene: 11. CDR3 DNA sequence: TGTGCCAGCAGCCAAGTACAGGGGACCTTAAACACTGAAGCTTTCTTT. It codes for CASSQVQGTLNTEAFF.

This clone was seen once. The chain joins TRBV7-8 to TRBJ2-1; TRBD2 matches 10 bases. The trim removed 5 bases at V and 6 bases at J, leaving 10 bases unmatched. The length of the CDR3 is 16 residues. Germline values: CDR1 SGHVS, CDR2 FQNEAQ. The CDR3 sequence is CASSPRSSGRSNEQFF. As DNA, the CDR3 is TGTGCCAGCAGCCCTCGGTCTAGCGGGAGATCCAATGAGCAGTTCTTC.

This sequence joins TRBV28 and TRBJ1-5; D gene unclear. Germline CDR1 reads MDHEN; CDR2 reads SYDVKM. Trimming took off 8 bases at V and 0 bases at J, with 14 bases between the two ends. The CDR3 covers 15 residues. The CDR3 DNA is TGTGCCAGCCAAAGCCCGGGATCTAGCAATCAGCCCCAGCATTTT. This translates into CASQSPGSSNQPQHF.

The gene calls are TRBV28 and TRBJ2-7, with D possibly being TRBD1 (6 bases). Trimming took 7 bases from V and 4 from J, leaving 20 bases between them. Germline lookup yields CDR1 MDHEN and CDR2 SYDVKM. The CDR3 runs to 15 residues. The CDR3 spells CASTYPAQGSYEQYF. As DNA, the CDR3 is TGTGCCAGCACCTATCCGGCACAGGGATCTTACGAGCAGTACTTC.

The CDR3 loop is CASSERTGAVYGYTF. Written as DNA, the CDR3 is TGTGCCAGCAGTGAAAGGACAGGGGCTGTTTATGGCTACACCTTC. The rearrangement links TRBV6-1 to TRBJ1-2; 9 bases are shared with TRBD1. Germline V lookup: CDR1 MNHNS, CDR2 SASEGT. J lost 5 bases, V lost 2 bases, and 6 bases had no gene match. The CDR3 has 15 residues.

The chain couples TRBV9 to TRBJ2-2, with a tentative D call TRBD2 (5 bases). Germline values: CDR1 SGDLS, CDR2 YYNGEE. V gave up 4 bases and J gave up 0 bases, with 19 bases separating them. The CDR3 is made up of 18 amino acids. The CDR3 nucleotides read TGTGCCAGCAGCCTCCAGGCTGGAGGACCCTCGAACACCGGGGAGCTGTTTTTT. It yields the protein CASSLQAGGPSNTGELFF.

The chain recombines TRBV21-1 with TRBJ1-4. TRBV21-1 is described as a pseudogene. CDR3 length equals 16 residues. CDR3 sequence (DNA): TGTGCCAGCAGCAAACGGAGGGGCCCGCGATGTGGAAAACTGTTTTTT. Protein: CASSKRRGPRCGKLFF.

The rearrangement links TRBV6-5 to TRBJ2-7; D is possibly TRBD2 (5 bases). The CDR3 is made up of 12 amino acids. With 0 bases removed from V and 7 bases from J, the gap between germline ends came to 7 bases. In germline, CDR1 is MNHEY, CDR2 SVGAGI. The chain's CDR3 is CASSYSGGEQYF. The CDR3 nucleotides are TGTGCCAGCAGTTACTCGGGCGGGGAGCAGTACTTC.

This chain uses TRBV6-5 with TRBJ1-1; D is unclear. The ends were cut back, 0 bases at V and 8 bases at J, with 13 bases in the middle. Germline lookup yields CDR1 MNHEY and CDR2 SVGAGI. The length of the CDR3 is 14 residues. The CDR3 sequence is CASSYSTGTTEAFF. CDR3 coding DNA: TGTGCCAGCAGTTACTCGACCGGAACTACCGAAGCTTTCTTT.